A single sample gave rise to the 20 T cell receptor beta chains below, sequenced in a study of T cell changes during pregnancy in multiple sclerosis. Assay used: immunoSEQ multiplex PCR; TCRdb lists only in-frame clones, some missing. The top ten clones hold roughly 5% of a sample with 19,000 or so clones, over 75% of them seen once. The specimen comprised CD8+ T cells from peripheral blood mononuclear cells, sampled after pregnancy. These receptors originate from a female donor in good health, enrolled as a control in a pregnancy study.

This sequence joins TRBV29-1 and TRBJ2-3; 10 bases line up with TRBD2. J lost 3 bases, V lost 1 base, and 1 base had no gene match. Germline V gene lookup returns CDR1 SQVTM and CDR2 ANQGSEA. The CDR3 contains 14 residues. CDR3 loop: CSVEGGLATDTQYF. In DNA, the CDR3 is TGCAGCGTTGAAGGGGGACTAGCGACAGATACGCAGTATTTT.

The rearrangement links TRBV7-6 to TRBJ2-1; D not resolved. The germline gives CDR1 SGHVS, CDR2 FNYEAQ. The length of the CDR3 is 15 residues. V was clipped by 1 base and J by 0 bases, with 7 bases between them. CDR3 in amino acids: CASSLDSSSYNEQFF. For the CDR3, the DNA is TGTGCCAGCAGCTTAGATAGTAGCTCCTACAATGAGCAGTTCTTC.

The chain joins TRBV27 to TRBJ1-2; 7 bases map to TRBD1. The V gene's germline CDR1 is MNHEY and CDR2 SMNVEV (reference sequence). This CDR3 region has 11 residues. V shed 6 bases and J 7 bases; nucleotides not matched to a gene: 2. The DNA for the CDR3 is TGTGCCAGCAGGGCAGGGGGTGGCTACACCTTC. It translates to CASRAGGGYTF.

The V gene is TRBV19, the J gene TRBJ1-1; perhaps TRBD1 as D (5 bases). Germline-derived CDR1 and CDR2 are LNHDA and SQIVND (reference sequence). The CDR3 has 13 residues. V was pared by 10 bases and J by 1 base, with 13 bases between. Here the CDR3 reads CATGTGGNTEAFF. DNA for the CDR3: TGTGCCACTGGGACGGGAGGGAACACTGAAGCTTTCTTT.

Only one count was recorded for this clone. This sequence joins TRBV6-1 and TRBJ2-2; tentative D call: TRBD2 (8 bases). From germline, CDR1 is MNHNS and CDR2 SASEGT. The germline V and J ends were trimmed by 2 bases and 4 bases, with 17 bases remaining between them. CDR3 length: 17 residues. The CDR3 DNA reads TGTGCCAGCAGTGAATTAGCGGGACAGATAGGCACCGGGGAGCTGTTTTTT. Its protein is CASSELAGQIGTGELFF.

The chain links TRBV10-3 to TRBJ2-6, with D maybe TRBD2 (5 bases). The CDR3 totals 20 residues. Germline V gives CDR1 ENHRY, CDR2 SYGVKD. V lost 0 bases and J lost 0, with 18 bases in between. The CDR3 protein is CAISESIFRLHASGANVLTF. In DNA form, the CDR3 reads TGTGCCATCAGTGAGTCGATTTTCAGACTACACGCCTCTGGGGCCAACGTCCTGACTTTC.

This chain uses TRBV11-1 with TRBJ2-5; TRBD2 might be the D (5 bases). This CDR3 comprises 16 residues. Trimming shortened V by 3 bases and J by 2 bases, and 16 bases separated the two germline ends. The V gene's germline CDR1 is SGHAT and CDR2 FQDESV (reference sequence). The CDR3 DNA reads as TGTGCCAGCAGCTTGGGTGGAGGAATAGCGCAAGAGACCCAGTACTTC. Amino acids: CASSLGGGIAQETQYF.

Here the CDR3 reads CASRSQGQGKGYEQYF. The CDR3 region has the DNA TGTGCCAGCAGAAGCCAGGGACAGGGAAAGGGGTACGAGCAGTACTTC. The J gene is TRBJ2-7, the V gene TRBV2; 9 bases line up with TRBD1. The J segment lost 4 bases and the V segment lost 6 bases, leaving 13 bases of the junction unmatched. The CDR3 covers 16 residues. Germline CDR1 reads SNHLY; CDR2 reads FYNNEI.

The chain links TRBV4-1 to TRBJ2-5, with D maybe TRBD2 (5 bases). Trimming removed 0 bases at V and 14 bases at J, with 16 bases between. CDR3 length: 13 amino acids. Germline V CDR1 and CDR2: MGHRA, YSYEKL. As DNA, the CDR3 is TGCGCCAGCAGCCAAGATCCTAGCCAGCCTAACTACTTC. This gives the protein CASSQDPSQPNYF.

The rearrangement joins TRBV4-3 to TRBJ2-2, with a tentative D call TRBD1 (6 bases). In germline, CDR1 is LGHNA, CDR2 YSLEER. V lost 6 bases, J lost 5 bases, and 16 bases lay in between. This CDR3 comprises 15 residues. As DNA, the CDR3 is TGCGCCAGCAGTCTACTGGGGGCTAAGACCGGGGAGCTGTTTTTT. Encoded protein: CASSLLGAKTGELFF.

The chain employs TRBV5-5 and TRBJ1-1; D unresolved. Germline V CDR1 and CDR2: SGHKS, YYEKEE (reference sequence). The CDR3 has 14 residues. V was clipped by 0 bases and J by 0 bases, with 6 bases between them. Here the CDR3 DNA reads TGTGCCAGCAGCTTGGAGCTTATGAACACTGAAGCTTTCTTT. It encodes CASSLELMNTEAFF. Supplemented by reference TRBV5-5 and TRBJ1-1, the full variable domain reads DAGVTQSPTHLIKTRGQQVTLRCSPISGHKSVSWYQQVLGQGPQFIFQYYEKEERGRGNFPDRFSARQFPNYSSELNVNALLLGDSALYLCASSLELMNTEAFFGQGTRLTVV.

CDR3 residues: CASSQAEIRGNTEAFF. DNA for the CDR3: TGCGCCAGCAGCCAAGCCGAGATCCGGGGGAACACTGAAGCTTTCTTT. The chain uses TRBV4-3 and TRBJ1-1; D is uncertain. CDR1 and CDR2 from the germline V gene are LGHNA and YSLEER. V was cut by 1 base and J by 1 base, with 13 bases left in between. The CDR3 sequence is 16 residues long.

J is TRBJ1-5 and V is TRBV19; D is uncertain. Germline V gene sequence: CDR1 LNHDA, CDR2 SQIVND (reference sequence). Trimming pared 5 bases from V and 0 bases from J, leaving 20 bases between. CDR3 length: 18 residues. CDR3 protein: CASSLRVQLLTSNQPQHF. DNA of the CDR3: TGTGCCAGTAGTTTGAGAGTACAGCTCCTGACTAGCAATCAGCCCCAGCATTTT.

The chain is built from TRBV2 and TRBJ1-1, with 8 bases fitting TRBD1. CDR1 and CDR2 from the germline V gene are SNHLY and FYNNEI. The V segment lost 5 bases and the J segment 10 bases; nucleotides outside the gene matches: 12. The CDR3 is made up of 14 amino acids. This CDR3 is CASSTPDRVEGAFF. CDR3 coding DNA: TGTGCCAGCAGTACCCCGGACAGGGTGGAAGGAGCTTTCTTT.

This chain uses TRBV19 with TRBJ1-2, with 9 bases lining up with TRBD1. The CDR3 loop spans 13 amino acids. Looked up from germline, CDR1 is LNHDA and CDR2 is SQIVND (reference sequence). V lost 4 bases, J lost 6 bases, and 3 bases stayed unmatched. The DNA for the CDR3 is TGTGCCAGTAGTACCGGGACAGGGAATGGCTACACCTTC. As protein: CASSTGTGNGYTF.

This clone occurred a few times. In DNA form, the CDR3 reads TGTGCCAGTAGTAGGGGACTAGCGGGGGAAGAGACCCAGTACTTC. It yields the protein CASSRGLAGEETQYF. The gene calls are TRBV19 and TRBJ2-5; 14 bases are a match to TRBD2. The CDR3 is 15 amino acids. The junction had 1 base not matched to a gene; V was cut back by 4 bases and J by 3 bases. CDR1 is LNHDA, CDR2 SQIVND, per germline (reference sequence).

This clone was detected only a few times. The gene calls are TRBV6-4 and TRBJ1-6; no definite D call. The CDR3 is 15 amino acids. Between the trimmed V and J ends, which lost 0 bases and 13 bases, there was a span of 16 bases. The germline V gene encodes CDR1 MRHNA and CDR2 SNTAGT. The CDR3 bases are TGTGCCAGCAGTGACTCCCCGGAGGGAGATCGGCCCCTCCACTTT. It translates to CASSDSPEGDRPLHF.

The rearrangement joins TRBV7-9 to TRBJ1-1, with TRBD1 identical over 7 bases. J gave up 1 base and V 5 bases, and 10 bases lay outside the gene matches. Looked up from germline, CDR1 is SEHNR and CDR2 is FQNEAQ (reference sequence). The CDR3 is made up of 16 amino acids. The CDR3 DNA is TGTGCCAGCAGCAAGACGGACAGGTCTAAGAACACTGAAGCTTTCTTT. It codes for CASSKTDRSKNTEAFF.

V is TRBV7-2 and J is TRBJ1-1, with a tentative D call TRBD1 (6 bases). V gave up 1 base and J gave up 0 bases, with 15 bases separating them. The CDR3 length is 17 residues. Looked up from germline, CDR1 is SGHTA and CDR2 is FQGNSA. As DNA, the CDR3 is TGTGCCAGCAGCTTAGACTTGGGCCAGGGGATGAACACTGAAGCTTTCTTT. Translation: CASSLDLGQGMNTEAFF.

This rearrangement joins TRBV9 to TRBJ2-5; 8 bases line up with TRBD2. This CDR3 spans 17 amino acids. Germline assignment: CDR1 SGDLS and CDR2 YYNGEE. The ends lost 3 bases at V and 4 bases at J; junction bases unmatched: 14. CDR3 sequence: CASSAPTGGAEVETQYF. CDR3 sequence (DNA): TGTGCCAGCAGCGCCCCGACCGGGGGGGCGGAGGTAGAGACCCAGTACTTC.